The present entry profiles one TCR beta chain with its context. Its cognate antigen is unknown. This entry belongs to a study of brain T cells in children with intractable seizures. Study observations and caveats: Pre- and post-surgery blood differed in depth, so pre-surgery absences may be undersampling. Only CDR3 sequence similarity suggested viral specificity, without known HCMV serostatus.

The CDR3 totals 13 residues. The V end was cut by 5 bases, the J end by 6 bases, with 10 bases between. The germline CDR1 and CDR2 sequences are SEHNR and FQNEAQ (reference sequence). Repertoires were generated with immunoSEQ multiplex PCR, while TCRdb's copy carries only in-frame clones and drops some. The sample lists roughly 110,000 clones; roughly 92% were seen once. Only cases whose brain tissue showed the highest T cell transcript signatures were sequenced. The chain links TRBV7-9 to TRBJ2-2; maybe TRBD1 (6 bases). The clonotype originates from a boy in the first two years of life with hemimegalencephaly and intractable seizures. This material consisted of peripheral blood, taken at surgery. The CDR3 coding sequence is TGTGCCAGCAGCCGGCCAGGGGCCGGGGAGCTGTTTTTT. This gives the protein CASSRPGAGELFF.